This T cell receptor beta chain was identified in a study of blood T cell repertoires in COVID-19. Study context: Whether acute or convalescent, the COVID-19 samples came from the United States, Italy and Spain. PBMCs, B-cell-depleted T cells, or T cells were the source of the cDNA or gDNA that made up the material.

Trimming removed 1 base from V and 4 bases from J; junction bases left unmatched: 2. This CDR3 is 15 amino acids long. The germline V gene has CDR1 MDHEN and CDR2 SYDVKM. In the study's own analysis: Reference gene primer amplification gave estimated nucleated cell counts. Produced via immunoSEQ multiplex PCR; TCRdb's table is partial and in-frame only. V and J calls and clone size are those listed in that table; D and trimming were worked out from the DNA. Of about 200,000 clones listed, over 60% are singletons. The chain combines TRBV28 with TRBJ2-4; TRBD2 matches 9 bases. Specimen: peripheral blood. This TCR derives from a woman in her 70s with acute or convalescent COVID-19. CDR3: CASSLLAGAKNIQYF. The CDR3 bases are TGTGCCAGCAGTTTATTAGCGGGGGCGAAAAACATTCAGTACTTC.